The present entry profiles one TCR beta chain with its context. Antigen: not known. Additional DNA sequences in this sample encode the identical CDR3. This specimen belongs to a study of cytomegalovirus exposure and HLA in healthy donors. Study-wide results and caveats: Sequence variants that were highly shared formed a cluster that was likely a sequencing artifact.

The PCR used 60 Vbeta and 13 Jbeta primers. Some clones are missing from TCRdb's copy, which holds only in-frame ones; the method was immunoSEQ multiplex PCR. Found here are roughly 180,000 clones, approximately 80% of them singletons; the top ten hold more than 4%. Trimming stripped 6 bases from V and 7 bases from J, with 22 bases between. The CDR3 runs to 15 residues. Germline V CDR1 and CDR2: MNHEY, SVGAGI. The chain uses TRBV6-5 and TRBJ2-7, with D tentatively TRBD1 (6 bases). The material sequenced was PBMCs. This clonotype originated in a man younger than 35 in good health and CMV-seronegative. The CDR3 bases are TGTGCCAGCAGATTCGACAGGTTGGGGCTAGGAGAGCAGTACTTC. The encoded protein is CASRFDRLGLGEQYF.